One and the same sample provided the 16 T cell receptor beta chains below, sequenced in a study. TCRdb re-derived calls from the 5' RACE reads in MiXCR, one entry per CDR3 protein. The sample lists tens of thousands of distinct CDR3 sequences, roughly 28% occurring once. The sequenced material came from tumor-infiltrating memory CD4+ T cells sorted from the breast tumor. Subset in this sample: memory CD4+ T cells, CD4+CD45RO+CD25-. These TCRs come from a female donor with breast cancer.

The gene calls are TRBV20-1 and TRBJ1-1; a weak D match, TRBD1 (5 bases). CDR1 DFQATT and CDR2 SNEGSKA come from the germline V gene (reference sequence). CDR3 length: 14 residues. V lost 5 bases, J lost 3 bases, and 16 bases lay in between. The DNA for the CDR3 is TGCAGTGCTGGGGGGAGCGCGGGCTACACTGAAGCTTTCTTT. Translating gives CSAGGSAGYTEAFF.

The rearrangement uses TRBV5-6 and TRBJ2-5, with D hard to call. V gave up 7 bases and J gave up 5 bases, with 15 bases separating them. The CDR3 is made up of 13 amino acids. Germline lookup yields CDR1 SGHDT and CDR2 YYEEEE. The CDR3 DNA reads TGTGCCAGCTTTCGATTGGGAATGGAGACCCAGTACTTC. This gives the protein CASFRLGMETQYF.

J is TRBJ2-1 and V is TRBV28, with D perhaps TRBD2 (5 bases). Germline V gives CDR1 MDHEN, CDR2 SYDVKM. The CDR3 consists of 12 residues. V was shortened by 1 base and J by 9 bases, with 7 bases between the two germline ends. The CDR3 region is CASSLSSTEQFF. The CDR3 DNA is TGTGCCAGCAGTTTATCTAGCACTGAGCAGTTCTTC.

The gene calls are TRBV28 and TRBJ2-7; D possibly uses TRBD1 or TRBD2 (7 bases each). Germline values: CDR1 MDHEN, CDR2 SYDVKM. The CDR3 contains 15 residues. V was cut by 4 bases and J by 3 bases, with 16 bases left in between. DNA for the CDR3: TGTGCCAGCAGTTCAACGGGGGGACAGTTCTACGAGCAGTACTTC. This sequence encodes CASSSTGGQFYEQYF.

J is TRBJ1-3 and V is TRBV7-9; D uncertain. Between the trimmed V and J ends, which lost 4 bases and 8 bases, there was a span of 6 bases. In germline, CDR1 is SEHNR, CDR2 FQNEAQ (reference sequence). The CDR3 is 11 amino acids. CDR3 region: CASSSVDTIYF. In DNA, the CDR3 is TGTGCCAGCAGCTCGGTGGACACCATATATTTT. Full variable domain (rest looked up from reference TRBV7-9 and TRBJ1-3): DTGVSQNPRHKITKRGQNVTFRCDPISEHNRLYWYRQTLGQGPEFLTYFQNEAQLEKSRLLSDRFSAERPKGSFSTLEIQRTEQGDSAMYLCASSSVDTIYFGEGSWLTVV.

Notes on this clonotype: As the CDR3 is not closed by the conserved phenylalanine or tryptophan, this likely results from a read error. The chain joins TRBV11-3 to TRBJ2-4; D gene uncertain. Germline V gene lookup returns CDR1 SGHNT and CDR2 YENEEA. This CDR3 spans 14 amino acids. Trimming cost V 0 bases and J 4 bases, with 7 bases left between them. DNA of the CDR3: TGTGCCAGCAGCTTAGACAACAGTAAAAACATTCAGTACTGC. Translation gives CASSLDNSKNIQYC.

In regard to this clonotype: The junction does not match germline at one end; this may be a read error. The V gene is TRBV7-2, the J gene TRBJ2-5; TRBD2 aligns across 8 bases. CDR1 SGHTA and CDR2 FQGNSA come from the germline V gene. This CDR3 comprises 15 residues. The CDR3 reads CASSLRGGIQVTQYF. The CDR3 coding sequence is TGTGCCAGCAGCTTACGGGGGGGGATTCAAGTGACCCAGTACTTC.

This clonotype came up a few times. This sequence joins TRBV15 and TRBJ2-5, with D perhaps TRBD1 (5 bases). There are 13 residues in the CDR3. V lost 4 bases to trimming and J lost 3 bases, with 9 bases between them. The germline V gene has CDR1 LNHNV and CDR2 YYDKDF (reference sequence). The CDR3 spells CATSNRNEETQYF. The CDR3 DNA reads TGTGCCACCAGCAACAGGAATGAAGAGACCCAGTACTTC.

In its sample, this clonotype was seen a few times. The V call is TRBV7-3, the J call TRBJ2-6; TRBD2 aligns across 8 bases. The CDR3 consists of 18 residues. From germline, CDR1 is SGHTA and CDR2 FQGTGA. V trimming: 1 base; J trimming: 0 bases; junction bases outside the gene matches: 5. The CDR3 protein is CASSLRASGLSGANVLTF. As DNA, the CDR3 is TGTGCCAGCAGCTTAAGGGCTAGCGGGCTCTCTGGGGCCAACGTCCTGACTTTC.

The V and J genes are TRBV7-2 and TRBJ2-3; 7 nucleotides match TRBD1. The CDR3 is 17 amino acids. With 5 bases clipped from V and 1 base from J, the junction kept 12 bases outside the gene matches. CDR1 and CDR2 (germline): SGHTA, FQGNSA. The chain's CDR3 is CASSGPQRQGRTDTQYF. The CDR3 DNA follows: TGTGCCAGCAGCGGCCCACAAAGACAGGGACGCACAGATACGCAGTATTTT.

In this sample, this clonotype turned up a few times. The gene calls are TRBV10-3 and TRBJ1-1; D is ambiguous. Germline V CDR1 and CDR2: ENHRY, SYGVKD. This CDR3 has 13 amino acids. V was cut by 3 bases and J by 5 bases, with 10 bases left in between. As DNA, the CDR3 is TGTGCCATCAGTGATACGGACCGAACTGAAGCTTTCTTT. Its protein product is CAISDTDRTEAFF.

The chain combines TRBV4-2 with TRBJ1-1; TRBD1 is a possible D gene (5 bases). CDR1 and CDR2 from the germline V gene are LGHNA and YNFKEQ. The length of the CDR3 is 15 residues. V lost 0 bases and J 0 bases, leaving 8 bases between the germline ends. CDR3 in DNA: TGTGCCAGCAGCCAAGATCGGGGCATGAACACTGAAGCTTTCTTT. Translation: CASSQDRGMNTEAFF.

This clonotype was observed a few times. This chain links TRBV5-1 with TRBJ2-3, with TRBD1 matching 7 bases. This CDR3 is 15 amino acids long. V shed 4 bases and J 3 bases; nucleotides not matched to a gene: 8. In germline, CDR1 is SGHRS, CDR2 YFSETQ. CDR3 nucleotides: TGCGCCAGCAGCCGTATAGGGGACAGAACAGATACGCAGTATTTT. It translates to CASSRIGDRTDTQYF.

The J gene is TRBJ2-1, the V gene TRBV7-9; 10 nucleotides agree with TRBD2. CDR1 SEHNR and CDR2 FQNEAQ come from the germline V gene (reference sequence). Germline trimming cut 2 bases from V and 8 bases from J; bases unmatched to any gene: 6. The CDR3 spans 15 residues. CDR3 region: CASSLFPSGSYEQFF. CDR3 bases: TGTGCCAGCAGCTTATTTCCTAGCGGGAGCTATGAGCAGTTCTTC.

The chain employs TRBV28 and TRBJ2-1; no firm D call. The length of the CDR3 is 11 residues. In germline, CDR1 is MDHEN, CDR2 SYDVKM. The V gene lost 8 bases and the J gene lost 6 bases, with 8 bases spanning the gap. The CDR3 bases are TGTGCCAGCCGTAGCTTCAATGAGCAGTTCTTC. Protein: CASRSFNEQFF. The whole variable domain, remainder taken from reference TRBV28 and TRBJ2-1, is DVKVTQSSRYLVKRTGEKVFLECVQDMDHENMFWYRQDPGLGLRLIYFSYDVKMKEKGDIPEGYSVSREKKERFSLILESASTNQTSMYLCASRSFNEQFFGPGTRLTVL.

In its sample, this clonotype was seen a few times. This rearrangement joins TRBV28 to TRBJ2-7; TRBD1 agrees at 8 bases. This CDR3 is built from 16 residues. Trimming cost V 2 bases and J 9 bases; bases outside gene matches: 15. The germline V gene has CDR1 MDHEN and CDR2 SYDVKM. This chain's CDR3 is CASSLAGQAILGVQYF. The CDR3 DNA reads TGTGCCAGCAGTTTAGCGGGACAGGCCATCTTAGGCGTGCAGTACTTC.